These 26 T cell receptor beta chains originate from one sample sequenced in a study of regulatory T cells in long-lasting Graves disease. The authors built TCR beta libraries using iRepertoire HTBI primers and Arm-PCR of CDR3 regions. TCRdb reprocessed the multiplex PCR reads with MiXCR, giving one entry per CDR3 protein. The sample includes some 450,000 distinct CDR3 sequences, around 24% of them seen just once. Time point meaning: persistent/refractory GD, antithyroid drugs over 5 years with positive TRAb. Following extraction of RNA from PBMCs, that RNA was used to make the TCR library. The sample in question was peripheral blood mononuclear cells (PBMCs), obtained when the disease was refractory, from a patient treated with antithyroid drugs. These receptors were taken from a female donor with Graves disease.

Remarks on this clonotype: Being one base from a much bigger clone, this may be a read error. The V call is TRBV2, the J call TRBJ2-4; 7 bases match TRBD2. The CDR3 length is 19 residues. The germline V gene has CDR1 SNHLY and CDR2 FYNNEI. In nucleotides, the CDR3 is TGTGCCAGCAGCCCACTTCAAGACGGGAGGTATGGAGGAAGCTCCCCTTTCGCCTTC. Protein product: CASSPLQDGRYGGSSPFAF.

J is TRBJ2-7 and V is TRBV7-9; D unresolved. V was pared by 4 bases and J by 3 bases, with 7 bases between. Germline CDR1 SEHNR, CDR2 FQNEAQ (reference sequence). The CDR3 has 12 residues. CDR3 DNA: TGTGCCAGCAGCTCCTACGACTACGAGCAGTACTTC. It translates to CASSSYDYEQYF. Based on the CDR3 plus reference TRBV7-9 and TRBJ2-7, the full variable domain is DTGVSQNPRHKITKRGQNVTFRCDPISEHNRLYWYRQTLGQGPEFLTYFQNEAQLEKSRLLSDRFSAERPKGSFSTLEIQRTEQGDSAMYLCASSSYDYEQYFGPGTRLTVT.

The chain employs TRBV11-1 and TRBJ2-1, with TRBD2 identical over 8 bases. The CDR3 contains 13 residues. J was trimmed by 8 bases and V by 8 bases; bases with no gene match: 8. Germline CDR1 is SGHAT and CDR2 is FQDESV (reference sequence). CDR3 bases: TGTGCCAGCGGAAAGCGGGAGAGCGATGAGCAGTTCTTC. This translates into CASGKRESDEQFF.

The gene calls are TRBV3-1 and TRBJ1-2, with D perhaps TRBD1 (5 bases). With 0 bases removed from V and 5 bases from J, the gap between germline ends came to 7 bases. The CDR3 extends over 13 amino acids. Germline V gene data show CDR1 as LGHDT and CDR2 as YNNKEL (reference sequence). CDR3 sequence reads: CASSQEGHYGYTF. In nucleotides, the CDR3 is TGTGCCAGCAGCCAAGAAGGACATTATGGCTACACCTTC.

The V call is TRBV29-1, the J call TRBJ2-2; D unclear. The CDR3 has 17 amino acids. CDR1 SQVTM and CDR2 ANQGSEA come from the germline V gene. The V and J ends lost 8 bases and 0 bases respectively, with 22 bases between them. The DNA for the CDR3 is TGCAGCAAAAGACGGCCCGGAAGCCGAACGAACACCGGGGAGCTGTTTTTT. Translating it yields CSKRRPGSRTNTGELFF.

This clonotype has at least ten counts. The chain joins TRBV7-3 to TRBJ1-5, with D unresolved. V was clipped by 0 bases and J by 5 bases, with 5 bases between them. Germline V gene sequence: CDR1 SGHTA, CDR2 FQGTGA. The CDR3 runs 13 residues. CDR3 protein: CASSLTADQPQHF. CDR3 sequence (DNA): TGTGCCAGCAGCTTAACGGCCGATCAGCCCCAGCATTTT.

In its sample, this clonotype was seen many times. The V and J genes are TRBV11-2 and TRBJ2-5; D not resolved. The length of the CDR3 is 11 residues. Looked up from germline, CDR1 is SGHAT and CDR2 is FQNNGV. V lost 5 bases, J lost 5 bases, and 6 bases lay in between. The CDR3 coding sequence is TGTGCCAGCAGCCACCGGGAGACCCAGTACTTC. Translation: CASSHRETQYF.

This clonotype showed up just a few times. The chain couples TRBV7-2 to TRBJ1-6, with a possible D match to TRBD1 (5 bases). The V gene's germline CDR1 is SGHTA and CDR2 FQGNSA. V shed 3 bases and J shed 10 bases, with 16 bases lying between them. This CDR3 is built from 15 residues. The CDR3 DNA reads TGTGCCAGCAGCTTCGGGGCAACCTTGATCTCACCCCTCCACTTT. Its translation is CASSFGATLISPLHF.

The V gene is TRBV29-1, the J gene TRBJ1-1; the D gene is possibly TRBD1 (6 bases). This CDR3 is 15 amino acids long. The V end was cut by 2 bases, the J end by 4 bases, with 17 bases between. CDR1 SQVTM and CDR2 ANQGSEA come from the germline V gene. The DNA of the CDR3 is TGCAGCGTTGAAAGGGGGGCAGGGATGGCCACTGAAGCTTTCTTT. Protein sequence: CSVERGAGMATEAFF.

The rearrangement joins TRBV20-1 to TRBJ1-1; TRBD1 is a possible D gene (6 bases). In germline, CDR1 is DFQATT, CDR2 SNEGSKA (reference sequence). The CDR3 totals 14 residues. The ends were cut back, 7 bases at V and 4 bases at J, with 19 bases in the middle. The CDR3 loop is CSVDGGLRLTEAFF. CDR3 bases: TGCAGTGTGGACGGGGGGCTTCGTCTCACTGAAGCTTTCTTT.

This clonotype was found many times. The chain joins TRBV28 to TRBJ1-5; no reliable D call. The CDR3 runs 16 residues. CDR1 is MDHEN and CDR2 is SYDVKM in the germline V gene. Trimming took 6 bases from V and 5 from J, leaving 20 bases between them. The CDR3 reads CASSPGSRGSYQPQHF. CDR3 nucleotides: TGTGCCAGCAGCCCTGGGTCCCGAGGATCCTATCAGCCCCAGCATTTT.

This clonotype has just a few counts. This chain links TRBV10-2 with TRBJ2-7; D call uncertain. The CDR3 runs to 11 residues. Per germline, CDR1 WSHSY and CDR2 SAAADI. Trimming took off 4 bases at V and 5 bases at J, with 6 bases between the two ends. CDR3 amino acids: CASSVLDEQYF. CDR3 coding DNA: TGCGCCAGCAGTGTTCTGGACGAGCAGTACTTC.

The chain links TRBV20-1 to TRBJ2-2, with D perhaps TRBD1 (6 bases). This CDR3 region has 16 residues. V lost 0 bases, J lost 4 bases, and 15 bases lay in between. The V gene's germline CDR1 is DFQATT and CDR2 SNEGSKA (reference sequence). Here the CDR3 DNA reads TGCAGTGCTAGAGACCTCGGGACATCCGGCACCGGGGAGCTGTTTTTT. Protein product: CSARDLGTSGTGELFF.

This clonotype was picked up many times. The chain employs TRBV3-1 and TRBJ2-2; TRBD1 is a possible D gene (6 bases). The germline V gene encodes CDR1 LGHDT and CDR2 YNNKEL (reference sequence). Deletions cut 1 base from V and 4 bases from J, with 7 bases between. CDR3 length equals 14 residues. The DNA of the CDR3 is TGTGCCAGCAGCCAAGTCAGGGGCACCGGGGAGCTGTTTTTT. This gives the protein CASSQVRGTGELFF.

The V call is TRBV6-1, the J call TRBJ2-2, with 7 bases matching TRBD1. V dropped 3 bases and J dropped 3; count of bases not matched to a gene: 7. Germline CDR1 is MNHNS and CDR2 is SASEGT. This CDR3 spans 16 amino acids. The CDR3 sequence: CASSERTGGYTGELFF. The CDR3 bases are TGTGCCAGCAGTGAGCGGACAGGCGGTTACACCGGGGAGCTGTTTTTT.

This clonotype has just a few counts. CDR3 sequence (DNA): TGTGCCAGCAGTTTCCTCCAAGGGGGGACTAATGAAAAACTGTTTTTT. As protein: CASSFLQGGTNEKLFF. The chain has TRBV27 and TRBJ1-4; tentative D call: TRBD1 (6 bases). V shed 3 bases and J shed 2 bases, with 13 bases lying between them. CDR1 is MNHEY and CDR2 is SMNVEV in the germline V gene (reference sequence). The CDR3 loop spans 16 amino acids. The full variable domain, rest sourced from reference TRBV27 and TRBJ1-4, is EAQVTQNPRYLITVTGKKLTVTCSQNMNHEYMSWYRQDPGLGLRQIYYSMNVEVTDKGDVPEGYKVSRKEKRNFPLILESPSPNQTSLYFCASSFLQGGTNEKLFFGSGTQLSVL.

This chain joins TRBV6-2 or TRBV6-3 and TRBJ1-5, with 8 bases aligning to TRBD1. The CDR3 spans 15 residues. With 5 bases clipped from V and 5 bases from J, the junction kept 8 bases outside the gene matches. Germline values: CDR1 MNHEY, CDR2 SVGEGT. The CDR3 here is CASSEAPGGYQPQHF. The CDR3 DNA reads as TGTGCCAGCAGTGAAGCTCCAGGGGGCTATCAGCCCCAGCATTTT.

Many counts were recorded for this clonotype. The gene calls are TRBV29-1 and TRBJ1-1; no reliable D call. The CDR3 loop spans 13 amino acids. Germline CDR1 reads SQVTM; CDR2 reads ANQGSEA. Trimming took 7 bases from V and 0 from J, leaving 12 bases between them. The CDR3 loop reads CSASGRMNTEAFF. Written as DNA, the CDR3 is TGCAGCGCCTCAGGCAGAATGAACACTGAAGCTTTCTTT.

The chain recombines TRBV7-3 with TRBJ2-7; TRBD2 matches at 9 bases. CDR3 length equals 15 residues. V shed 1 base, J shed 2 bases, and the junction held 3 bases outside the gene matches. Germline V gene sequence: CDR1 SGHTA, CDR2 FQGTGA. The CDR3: CASSLRPSGAYEQYF. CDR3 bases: TGTGCCAGCAGCTTAAGGCCTAGCGGGGCCTACGAGCAGTACTTC.

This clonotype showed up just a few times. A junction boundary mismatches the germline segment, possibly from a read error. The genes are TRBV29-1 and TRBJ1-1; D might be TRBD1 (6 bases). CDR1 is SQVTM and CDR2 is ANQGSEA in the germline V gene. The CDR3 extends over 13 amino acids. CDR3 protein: CSVQDRSNTEAFF. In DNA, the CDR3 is TGCAGCGTTCAAGACAGGTCGAACACTGAAGCTTTCTTT.

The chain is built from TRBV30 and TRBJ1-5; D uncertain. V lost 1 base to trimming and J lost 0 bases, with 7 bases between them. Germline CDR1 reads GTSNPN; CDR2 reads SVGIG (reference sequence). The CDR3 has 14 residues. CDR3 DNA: TGTGCCTGGAGTGGGCCCTATAGCAATCAGCCCCAGCATTTT. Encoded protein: CAWSGPYSNQPQHF. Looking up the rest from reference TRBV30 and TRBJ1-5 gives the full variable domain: SQTIHQWPATLVQPVGSPLSLECTVEGTSNPNLYWYRQAAGRGLQLLFYSVGIGQISSEVPQNLSASRPQDRQFILSSKKLLLSDSGFYLCAWSGPYSNQPQHFGDGTRLSIL.

The CDR3, as DNA: TGTGCCAGCAGCTTAGGCCCAGCGGGAGCGAAGAGTGAGCAGTTCTTC. This sequence encodes CASSLGPAGAKSEQFF. This chain connects TRBV11-2 to TRBJ2-1; 8 bases agree with TRBD2. CDR1 and CDR2 (germline): SGHAT, FQNNGV. The CDR3 covers 16 residues. J lost 9 bases, V lost 1 base, and 11 bases had no gene match.

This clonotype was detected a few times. The CDR3 nucleotides are TGTGCCAGCAGTTTCGGACAGGGTTACACTTACTCCTACGAGCAGTACTTC. It is translated as CASSFGQGYTYSYEQYF. The V call is TRBV28, the J call TRBJ2-7; 8 nucleotides match TRBD1. Per the germline V gene, CDR1 is MDHEN and CDR2 is SYDVKM. This CDR3 contains 17 residues. The ends lost 3 bases at V and 0 bases at J; junction bases unmatched: 10.

CDR3 residues: CASSPVGQGAGTEAFF. The CDR3 bases are TGTGCCAGCTCACCAGTCGGACAGGGGGCTGGCACTGAAGCTTTCTTT. The V and J genes are TRBV18 and TRBJ1-1, with 11 bases that match TRBD1. V gave up 2 bases and J gave up 4 bases; unmatched junction bases: 6. Germline V gene lookup returns CDR1 KGHSH and CDR2 LQKENI. The CDR3 covers 16 residues.

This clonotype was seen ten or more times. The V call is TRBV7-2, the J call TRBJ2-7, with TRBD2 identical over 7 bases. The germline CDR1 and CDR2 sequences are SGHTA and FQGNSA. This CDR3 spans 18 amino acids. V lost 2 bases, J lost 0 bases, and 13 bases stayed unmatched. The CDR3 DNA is TGTGCCAGCAGCTTAACCGCAGTAGCGGGTACGAGCTCCTACGAGCAGTACTTC. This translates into CASSLTAVAGTSSYEQYF.

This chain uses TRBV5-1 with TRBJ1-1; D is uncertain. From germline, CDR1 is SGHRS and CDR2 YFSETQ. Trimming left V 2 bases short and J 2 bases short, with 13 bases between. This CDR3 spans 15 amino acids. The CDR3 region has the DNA TGCGCCAGCAGCTTCAGCCCAGCGGGCAACACTGAAGCTTTCTTT. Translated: CASSFSPAGNTEAFF.